The 10 T cell receptor beta chains given below trace back to one sample, sequenced in a study of blood T cell repertoires in COVID-19 (dated by TCRdb to about 2020). Library generation was performed with the immunoSEQ multiplex PCR assay. TCRdb limited this immuneACCESS table to in-frame rearrangements with V and J called. A share of clones is missing; checked studies link under half to unresolved V genes, and the rest is unexplained. This sample holds more than 85,000 clones; around 74% were observed only once. Around 19% of the sample is taken by the ten largest. Sequenced: peripheral blood. Source of these receptors: a woman between 65 and 79 years old with acute or convalescent COVID-19.

V usage is TRBV11-2 and J usage is TRBJ2-1; D perhaps matches TRBD1 (5 bases). Germline CDR1 is SGHAT and CDR2 is FQNNGV. With 2 bases removed from V and 4 bases from J, the gap between germline ends came to 9 bases. This CDR3 region has 14 residues. The CDR3 protein is CASSLTGHYNEQFF. The CDR3 bases are TGTGCCAGCAGCTTAACCGGACATTACAATGAGCAGTTCTTC.

The rearrangement joins TRBV5-1 to TRBJ1-6, with a weak D call TRBD1 (6 bases). CDR1 SGHRS and CDR2 YFSETQ come from the germline V gene. The CDR3 loop spans 15 amino acids. V shed 0 bases and J shed 8 bases, with 12 bases lying between them. This CDR3 reads CASSLDGYRDSPLHF. The CDR3 coding sequence is TGCGCCAGCAGCTTGGACGGTTACAGGGATTCACCCCTCCACTTT.

In regard to this clone: The germline gene is not matched at one end of the junction; a read error may be the cause. This rearrangement joins TRBV20-1 to TRBJ2-4; D is perhaps TRBD1 (5 bases). Germline V CDR1 and CDR2: DFQATT, SNEGSKA (reference sequence). This CDR3 contains 11 residues. The CDR3 reads CSANQGPLQYF. Written as DNA, the CDR3 is TGCAGCGCTAACCAGGGCCCCCTTCAGTACTTC.

The V gene is TRBV5-1, the J gene TRBJ1-2; 8 bases are shared with TRBD1. The CDR3 contains 14 residues. V was pared by 4 bases and J by 4 bases, with 6 bases of the junction left unmatched. The V gene's germline CDR1 is SGHRS and CDR2 YFSETQ. For the CDR3, the DNA is TGCGCCAGCAGCGGCGACAGGGGTAGCTATGGCTACACCTTC. This codes for CASSGDRGSYGYTF.

A single count supports this clone. The chain combines TRBV9 with TRBJ1-2; 11 bases agree with TRBD1. There are 15 residues in the CDR3. Germline V gives CDR1 SGDLS, CDR2 YYNGEE. J was trimmed by 4 bases and V by 0 bases; bases with no gene match: 2. This CDR3 reads CASSVGTGGFYGYTF. CDR3 nucleotide sequence: TGTGCCAGCAGCGTAGGGACAGGGGGCTTCTATGGCTACACCTTC.

The CDR3 sequence is CASSPTGALNTEAFF. Written as DNA, the CDR3 is TGCGCCAGCAGCCCCACAGGAGCCCTCAACACTGAAGCTTTCTTT. This chain links TRBV5-1 with TRBJ1-1; a possible D gene is TRBD1 (5 bases). The V gene lost 4 bases and the J gene lost 2 bases, with 15 bases spanning the gap. The CDR3 spans 15 residues. Germline lookup yields CDR1 SGHRS and CDR2 YFSETQ.

The CDR3 DNA follows: TGTGCCAGTAGAATCATGTACCAAGAGACCCAGTACTTC. Encoded protein: CASRIMYQETQYF. The rearrangement links TRBV19 to TRBJ2-5, with D uncertain. Germline CDR1 and CDR2: LNHDA and SQIVND (reference sequence). The CDR3 runs to 13 residues. V lost 6 bases to trimming and J lost 0 bases, with 8 bases between them.

J is TRBJ2-7 and V is TRBV11-2, with 7 bases that match TRBD1. In germline, CDR1 is SGHAT, CDR2 FQNNGV. The length of the CDR3 is 14 residues. J lost 2 bases, V lost 5 bases, and 6 bases had no gene match. CDR3 in amino acids: CASSGDSLPYEQYF. As DNA, the CDR3 is TGTGCCAGCAGCGGGGACAGCCTTCCCTACGAGCAGTACTTC. The entire variable domain, with the rest obtained from reference TRBV11-2 and TRBJ2-7, is as follows: EAGVAQSPRYKIIEKRQSVAFWCNPISGHATLYWYQQILGQGPKLLIQFQNNGVVDDSQLPKDRFSAERLKGVDSTLKIQPAKLEDSAVYLCASSGDSLPYEQYFGPGTRLTVT.

The chain links TRBV28 to TRBJ1-1; D perhaps matches TRBD1 (5 bases). This CDR3 region has 12 residues. Trimming stripped 3 bases from V and 7 bases from J, with 9 bases between. Germline CDR1 reads MDHEN; CDR2 reads SYDVKM. CDR3 sequence (DNA): TGTGCCAGCAGTTTCAGGGAGGGTGAAGCTTTCTTT. This gives the protein CASSFREGEAFF. Full variable domain (rest looked up from reference TRBV28 and TRBJ1-1): DVKVTQSSRYLVKRTGEKVFLECVQDMDHENMFWYRQDPGLGLRLIYFSYDVKMKEKGDIPEGYSVSREKKERFSLILESASTNQTSMYLCASSFREGEAFFGQGTRLTVV.

The chain employs TRBV5-4 and TRBJ1-2; D is unresolved. Germline V CDR1 and CDR2: SGHNT, YYREEE (reference sequence). Trimming stripped 4 bases from V and 0 bases from J, with 16 bases between. CDR3 length: 16 residues. The CDR3 loop reads CASSPAGALSNYGYTF. For the CDR3, the DNA is TGTGCCAGCAGCCCGGCGGGAGCGCTATCTAACTATGGCTACACCTTC.